This T cell receptor (beta chain) was identified in a study of shared clonotypes between healthy human individuals (dated by TCRdb to about 2020). Notes on the research overall: The cohort included three men and two women between 18 and 49 years of age. Each donor's leukapheresis produced roughly between roughly 0.85 and 10 billion PBMCs. Libraries were prepared and TCR repertoires were sequenced by different laboratories using diverse techniques, in order to increase sequencing depth and limit assay-specific biases. To estimate repertoire size and how much clonotypes are shared between individuals, the study performed deep sequencing of blood TCR repertoires from five healthy adults. For each donor, three plates each were used for CD4 naive and CD4 memory, two plates were used for CD8 naive, and one plate was used for CD8 memory.

Turning to this clone: The antigen it recognizes is unknown. Per-base quality was not reported, and no clone a single base away is much larger than it.

The CDR3 holds 13 amino acids from the cysteine to the phenylalanine. CDR3 DNA is the only sequence kept; it has 39 bases, read in frame from the first base. After removal of 6 bases from V and 6 bases from J, the junction retains 5 bases not matched to a gene. The germline V gene encodes CDR1 SGHDN and CDR2 FVKESK. The donors were healthy, HIV-negative adults who had no recently reported acute infections or vaccinations. Only Caucasian adults living in Nashville, Tennessee, USA were represented among the donors. CD4+ T cells were enriched by magnetic negative selection; naive cells were then positively selected on CD45RA, and the negative fraction formed the memory subset. After blood collection by leukapheresis, PBMCs were isolated using Ficoll-Histopaque density gradient centrifugation and then cryopreserved in the vapor phase of liquid nitrogen. Purity and quantity of every magnetically sorted T cell population were checked by analytical flow cytometry. Genomic DNA was isolated from each sorted fraction and quantified by UV absorbance on a Nanodrop 2000c.

Study-wide findings and limitations: Only blood was sampled, and tissue TCR repertoires likely differ from those in blood. Compared with non-shared clonotypes, the clonotypes found in all four sorted-subset donors had higher generation probabilities. The genetic and exposure-history diversity represented was limited by the small number of donors. Estimated clonotype richness was generally larger for naive than for memory subsets. Rarefaction of sorted-subset datasets indicated incomplete sequencing despite the large sequencing depth. Across several donors, approximately 4.9% of naive CD4, approximately 3.6% of naive CD8, about 2.3% of memory CD4, and 0.4% of memory CD8 clonotypes were shared. Pairwise subsampling indicated that sequencing depth was expected to affect the degree of clonotype sharing among donors.

Using the deep immunoSEQ assay, multiplex PCR amplified TCR CDR3 regions from genomic DNA. Genomic DNA extracted from each cell subset was distributed evenly over all wells of several immunoSEQ 96-well plates, and each plate served as one replicate. For sorted subsets, roughly 200 ng of genomic DNA, equivalent to 25,000 to 35,000 T cell genomes, went into each replicate PCR. Purified libraries were quantified with a Qubit 3.0 fluorometer, sized on a Bioanalyzer 2100, and re-quantified with the KAPA Library Quantification kit. Every immunoSEQ 96-well plate was sequenced on a dedicated single-read 150-cycle Illumina NextSeq 550 flow cell. As for the original processing: The immunoSEQ output contained only junctional sequences without quality scores, so filtering could not match that applied to full-length reads. Sequences were annotated with PyIR, a Python wrapper for IgBLAST v1.9, using IMGT germline references to assign V/J genes and CDR3. Any read was removed if the V/J assignment was weak (E-value above 1e-6), the CDR3 was missing, or the read contained stop codons, out-of-frame junctions, or ambiguous translated residues. V3J clonotypes were defined by identical inferred V gene, J gene, and CDR3 amino acid sequence. To compute the percentage overlap between repertoires, the number of shared unique clonotypes was divided by the size of the smaller repertoire. RTK rarefaction, the Chao1 estimator, and Recon v2.1 estimates of unobserved clonotypes were used to assess repertoire richness. Generation probabilities were computed with OLGA for all TCRbeta clonotypes obtained by the gDNA method from a handful of donors. TCRdb holds this immuneACCESS table with in-frame rearrangements only. Some clones are missing; in checked studies, unresolved V genes explain under half, and the rest has no known cause. The V and J calls and clone size come from that table; D and trimming were worked out from the DNA. Here the sample has over 1.5 million clones; 95% to 99% occur a single time. Roughly 0.4% of the sample belongs to the ten largest clones.

Sequencing was carried out using naive CD4+ T cells sorted from blood. The cell subset or site label, as the study defines it: CD45RA+ positively selected. This clonotype was obtained from a man aged 25-45 years in good health. The sequence links TRBV14 to TRBJ2-1, with 7 bases aligning to TRBD1. The DNA reads as follows: TGTGCCAGCAGACTGACAGGGTCCAATGAGCAGTTCTTC. Translated, this gives CASRLTGSNEQFF.